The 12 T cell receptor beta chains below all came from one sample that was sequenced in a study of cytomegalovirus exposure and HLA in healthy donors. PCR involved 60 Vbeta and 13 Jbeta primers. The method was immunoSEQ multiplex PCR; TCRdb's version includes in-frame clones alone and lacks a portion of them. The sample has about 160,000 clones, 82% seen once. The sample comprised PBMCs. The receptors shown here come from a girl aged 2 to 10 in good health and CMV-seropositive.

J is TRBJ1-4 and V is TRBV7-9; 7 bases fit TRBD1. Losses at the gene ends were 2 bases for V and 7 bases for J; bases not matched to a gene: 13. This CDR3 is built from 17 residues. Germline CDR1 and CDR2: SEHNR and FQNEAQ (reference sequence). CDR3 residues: CASSLRDSHRSSEKLFF. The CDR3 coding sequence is TGTGCCAGCAGCTTAAGGGACAGCCATCGTTCTAGTGAAAAACTGTTTTTT.

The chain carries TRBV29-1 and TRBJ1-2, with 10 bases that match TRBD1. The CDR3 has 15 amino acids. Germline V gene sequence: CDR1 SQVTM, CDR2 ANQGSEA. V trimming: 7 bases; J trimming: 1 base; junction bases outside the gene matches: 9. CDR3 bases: TGCAGCGACACCGGGACAGGGGTGCTTAACTATGGCTACACCTTC. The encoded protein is CSDTGTGVLNYGYTF.

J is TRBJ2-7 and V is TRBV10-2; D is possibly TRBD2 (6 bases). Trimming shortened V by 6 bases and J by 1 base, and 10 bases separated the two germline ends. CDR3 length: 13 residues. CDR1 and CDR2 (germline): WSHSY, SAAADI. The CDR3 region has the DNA TGCGCCAGCAGGGGGACTCTTTCCTACGAGCAGTACTTC. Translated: CASRGTLSYEQYF.

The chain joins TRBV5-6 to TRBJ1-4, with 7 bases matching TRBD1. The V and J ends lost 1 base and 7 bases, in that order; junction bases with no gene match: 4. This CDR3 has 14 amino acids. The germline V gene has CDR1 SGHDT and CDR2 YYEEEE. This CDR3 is CASSLTGESEKLFF. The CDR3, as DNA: TGTGCCAGCAGCTTGACAGGGGAGTCTGAAAAACTGTTTTTT.

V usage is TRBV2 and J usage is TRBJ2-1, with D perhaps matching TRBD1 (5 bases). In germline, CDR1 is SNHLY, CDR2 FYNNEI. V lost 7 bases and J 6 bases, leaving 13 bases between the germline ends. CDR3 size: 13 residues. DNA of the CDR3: TGTGCCAGCAAAGGGCCCAGGGTCAATGAGCAGTTCTTC. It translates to CASKGPRVNEQFF.

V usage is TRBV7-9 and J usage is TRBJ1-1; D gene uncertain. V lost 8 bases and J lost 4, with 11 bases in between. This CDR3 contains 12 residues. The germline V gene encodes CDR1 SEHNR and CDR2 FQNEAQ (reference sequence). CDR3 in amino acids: CASGVGGTEAFF. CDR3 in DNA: TGTGCCAGCGGCGTAGGAGGCACTGAAGCTTTCTTT. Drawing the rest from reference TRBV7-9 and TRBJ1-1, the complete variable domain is DTGVSQNPRHKITKRGQNVTFRCDPISEHNRLYWYRQTLGQGPEFLTYFQNEAQLEKSRLLSDRFSAERPKGSFSTLEIQRTEQGDSAMYLCASGVGGTEAFFGQGTRLTVV.

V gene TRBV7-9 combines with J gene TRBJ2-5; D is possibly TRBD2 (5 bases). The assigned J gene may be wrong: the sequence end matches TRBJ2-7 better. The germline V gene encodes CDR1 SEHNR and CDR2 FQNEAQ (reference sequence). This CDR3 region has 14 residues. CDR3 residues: CASSRGRAPYEQYF. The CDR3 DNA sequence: TGTGCCAGCAGCCGAGGGCGGGCCCCCTACGAGCAGTACTTC.

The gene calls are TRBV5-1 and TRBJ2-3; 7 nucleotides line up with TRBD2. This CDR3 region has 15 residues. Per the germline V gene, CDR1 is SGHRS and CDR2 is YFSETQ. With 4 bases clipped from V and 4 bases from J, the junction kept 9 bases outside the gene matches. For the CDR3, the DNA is TGCGCCAGCAGCGCTATCGCGGGAGCGGCAGATACGCAGTATTTT. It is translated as CASSAIAGAADTQYF.

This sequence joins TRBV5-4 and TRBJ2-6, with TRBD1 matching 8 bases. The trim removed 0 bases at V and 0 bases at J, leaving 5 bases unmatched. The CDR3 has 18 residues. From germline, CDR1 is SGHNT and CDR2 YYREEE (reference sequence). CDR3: CASSLERQGLSGANVLTF. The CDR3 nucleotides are TGTGCCAGCAGCTTGGAAAGACAGGGGCTCTCTGGGGCCAACGTCCTGACTTTC.

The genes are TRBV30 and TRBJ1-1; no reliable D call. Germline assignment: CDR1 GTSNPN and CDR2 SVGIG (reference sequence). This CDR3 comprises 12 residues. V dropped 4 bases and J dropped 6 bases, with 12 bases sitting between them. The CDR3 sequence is CAWKSMQAEAFF. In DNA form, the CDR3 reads TGTGCCTGGAAATCCATGCAGGCTGAAGCTTTCTTT.

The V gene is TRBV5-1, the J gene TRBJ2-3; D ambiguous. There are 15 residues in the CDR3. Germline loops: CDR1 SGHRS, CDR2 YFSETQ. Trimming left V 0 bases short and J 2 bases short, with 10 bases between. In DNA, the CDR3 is TGCGCCAGCAGCTTGGGAGCTAGAATCACAGATACGCAGTATTTT. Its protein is CASSLGARITDTQYF. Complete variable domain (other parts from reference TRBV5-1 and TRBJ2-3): KAGVTQTPRYLIKTRGQQVTLSCSPISGHRSVSWYQQTPGQGLQFLFEYFSETQRNKGNFPGRFSGRQFSNSRSEMNVSTLELGDSALYLCASSLGARITDTQYFGPGTRLTVL.

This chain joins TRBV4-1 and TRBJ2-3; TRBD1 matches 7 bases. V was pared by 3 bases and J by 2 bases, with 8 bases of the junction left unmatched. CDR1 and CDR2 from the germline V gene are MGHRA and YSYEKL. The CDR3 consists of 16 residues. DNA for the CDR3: TGCGCCAGCAGCCAGCTTCCGACAGGGCTCACAGATACGCAGTATTTT. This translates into CASSQLPTGLTDTQYF.